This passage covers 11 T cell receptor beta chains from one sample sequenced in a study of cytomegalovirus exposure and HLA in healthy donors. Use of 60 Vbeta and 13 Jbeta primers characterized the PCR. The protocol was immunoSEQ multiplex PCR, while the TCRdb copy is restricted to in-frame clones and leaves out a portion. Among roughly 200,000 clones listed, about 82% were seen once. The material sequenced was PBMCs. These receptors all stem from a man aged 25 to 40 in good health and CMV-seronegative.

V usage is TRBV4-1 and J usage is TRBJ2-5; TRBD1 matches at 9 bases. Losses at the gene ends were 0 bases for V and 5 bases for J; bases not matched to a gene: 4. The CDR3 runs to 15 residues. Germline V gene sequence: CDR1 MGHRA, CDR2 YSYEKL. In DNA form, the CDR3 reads TGCGCCAGCAGCCAAGATGACAGGGGGTGGGAGACCCAGTACTTC. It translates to CASSQDDRGWETQYF.

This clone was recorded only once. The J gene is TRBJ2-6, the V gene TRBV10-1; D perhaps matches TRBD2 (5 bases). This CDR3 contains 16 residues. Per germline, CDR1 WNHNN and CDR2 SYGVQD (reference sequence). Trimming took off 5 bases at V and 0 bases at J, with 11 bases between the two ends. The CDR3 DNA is TGCGCCAGCAGTCCAGGACGGGGCTCTGGGGCCAACGTCCTGACTTTC. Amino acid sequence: CASSPGRGSGANVLTF.

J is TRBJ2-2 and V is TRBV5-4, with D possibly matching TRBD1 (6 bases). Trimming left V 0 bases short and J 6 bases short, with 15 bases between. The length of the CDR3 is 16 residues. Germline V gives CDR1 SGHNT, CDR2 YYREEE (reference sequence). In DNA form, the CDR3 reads TGTGCCAGCAGCTTGGCCGGGCCAGGGGTTGCCGGGGAGCTGTTTTTT. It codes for CASSLAGPGVAGELFF.

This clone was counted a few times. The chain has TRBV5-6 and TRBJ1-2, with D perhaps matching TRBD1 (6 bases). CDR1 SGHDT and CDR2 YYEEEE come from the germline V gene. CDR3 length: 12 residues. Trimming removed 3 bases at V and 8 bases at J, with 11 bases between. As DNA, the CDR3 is TGTGCCAGCAGCTACAGGGCCGCCGGCTACACCTTC. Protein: CASSYRAAGYTF.

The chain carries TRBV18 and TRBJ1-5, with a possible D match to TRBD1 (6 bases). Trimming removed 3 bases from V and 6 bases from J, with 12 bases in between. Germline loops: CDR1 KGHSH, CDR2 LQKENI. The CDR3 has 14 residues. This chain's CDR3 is CASSPGGQFQPQHF. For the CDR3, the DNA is TGTGCCAGCTCACCGGGGGGGCAATTTCAGCCCCAGCATTTT.

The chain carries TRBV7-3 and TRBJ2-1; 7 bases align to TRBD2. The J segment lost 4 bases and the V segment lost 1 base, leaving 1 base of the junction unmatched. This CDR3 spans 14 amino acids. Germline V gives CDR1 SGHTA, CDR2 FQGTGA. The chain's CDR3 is CASSLRGGYNEQFF. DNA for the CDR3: TGTGCCAGCAGCTTAAGGGGGGGTTACAATGAGCAGTTCTTC.

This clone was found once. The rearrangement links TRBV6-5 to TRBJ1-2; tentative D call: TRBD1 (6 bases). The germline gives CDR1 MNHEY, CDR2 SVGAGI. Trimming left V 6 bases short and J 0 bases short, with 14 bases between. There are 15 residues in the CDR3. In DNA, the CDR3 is TGTGCCAGCAGACGAAACAGGGAATCTAACTATGGCTACACCTTC. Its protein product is CASRRNRESNYGYTF.

CDR3 region: CAISSTGYEQYF. In DNA, the CDR3 is TGTGCCATCAGTTCCACAGGGTACGAGCAGTACTTC. V is TRBV10-3 and J is TRBJ2-7; weak D call: TRBD1 (6 bases). Trimming removed 5 bases at V and 4 bases at J, with 9 bases between. The germline V gene encodes CDR1 ENHRY and CDR2 SYGVKD. The CDR3 consists of 12 residues.

CDR3 DNA sequence: TGCGCCAGCAGCTTGGGAGCCGCGGGATTGTCAGACACTGAAGCTTTCTTT. It is translated as CASSLGAAGLSDTEAFF. V and J are TRBV5-1 and TRBJ1-1; D not certain. Germline values: CDR1 SGHRS, CDR2 YFSETQ. This CDR3 has 17 residues. Trimming took 0 bases from V and 3 from J, leaving 18 bases between them.

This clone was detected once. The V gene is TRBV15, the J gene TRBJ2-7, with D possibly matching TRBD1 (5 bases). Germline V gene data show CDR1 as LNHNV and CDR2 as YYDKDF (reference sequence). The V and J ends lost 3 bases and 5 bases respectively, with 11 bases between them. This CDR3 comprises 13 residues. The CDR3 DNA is TGTGCCACCAGCAGTAGGCAGGGAAACGAGCAGTACTTC. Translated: CATSSRQGNEQYF.

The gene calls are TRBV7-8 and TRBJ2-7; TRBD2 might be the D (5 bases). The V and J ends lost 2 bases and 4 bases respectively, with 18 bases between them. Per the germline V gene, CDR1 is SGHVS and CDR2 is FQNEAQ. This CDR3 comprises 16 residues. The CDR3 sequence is CASSLRPRVSGYEQYF. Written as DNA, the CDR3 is TGTGCCAGCAGCTTAAGACCCCGGGTGTCGGGATACGAGCAGTACTTC. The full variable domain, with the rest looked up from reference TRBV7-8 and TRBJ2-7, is GAGVSQSPRYKVAKRGQDVALRCDPISGHVSLFWYQQALGQGPEFLTYFQNEAQLDKSGLPSDRFFAERPEGSVSTLKIQRTQQEDSAVYLCASSLRPRVSGYEQYFGPGTRLTVT.